A selection of T cell receptor beta chains follows, all from one sample in a study of CD8+ T cells in alopecia areata. Clones were read by immunoSEQ multiplex PCR, and TCRdb kept only the in-frame ones, dropping some. The sample has 80,000 to 100,000 clones, 41% seen once. Sequencing was done on a sample of CD4+ T cells sorted from blood. The receptors were sampled from a human donor with alopecia areata. The CDR3 runs from the conserved cysteine through the conserved F or W. A D gene is named only where the DNA matches it firmly. Size is omitted from some rows. Given values are once, few, many or a class for expanded clones.

TRBJ2-2	TRBV7-2	.	.	CASSSFGGDTRELFF	TGTGCCAGCAGCTCATTTGGGGGAGACACCCGGGAGCTGTTTTTT
TRBJ2-5	TRBV6-5	TRBD1	.	CASRRQGRETQYF	TGTGCCAGCAGGCGACAGGGGAGGGAGACCCAGTACTTC
TRBJ2-1	TRBV5-6	.	few	CASSLGLSSYNEQFF	TGTGCCAGCAGCTTGGGACTGAGCTCCTACAATGAGCAGTTCTTC
TRBJ2-7	TRBV6-6	.	once	CASSDPRGSYEQYF	TGTGCCAGCAGTGACCCCCGAGGGTCCTACGAGCAGTACTTC
TRBJ2-1	TRBV29-1	.	.	CSADGLRSNEQFF	TGCAGCGCCGATGGCCTTAGGAGCAATGAGCAGTTCTTC
TRBJ2-5	TRBV27	TRBD2	.	CASSRGLAGVETQYF	TGTGCCAGCAGCCGGGGACTAGCGGGAGTGGAGACCCAGTACTTC
TRBJ1-2	TRBV5-1	TRBD1	few	CASSPTTGQGTNYGYTF	TGCGCCAGCAGCCCTACCACGGGACAGGGAACTAACTATGGCTACACCTTC
TRBJ2-3	TRBV20-1	TRBD2	.	CSARAGVTQYF	TGCAGTGCTCGAGCGGGAGTTACGCAGTATTTT
TRBJ2-7	TRBV27	.	once	CASSPRRGGEQYF	TGTGCCAGCAGTCCCCGGAGGGGGGGCGAGCAGTACTTC
TRBJ1-2	TRBV18	.	few	CASSPDSGFGYTF	TGTGCCAGCTCACCAGACAGCGGATTCGGCTACACCTTC
TRBJ2-5	TRBV5-8	TRBD1	.	CASSTWDRGRETQYF	TGTGCCAGCAGCACATGGGACAGGGGTAGAGAGACCCAGTACTTC
TRBJ2-3	TRBV25-1	.	.	CASSESGAVDTQYF	TGTGCCAGCAGTGAATCGGGGGCAGTAGATACGCAGTATTTT
TRBJ1-6	TRBV27	TRBD1	.	CASRGQGRSPLHF	TGTGCCAGCAGGGGACAGGGGAGATCACCCCTCCACTTT
TRBJ1-5	TRBV6-1	.	.	CASSEASGIQPQHF	TGTGCCAGCAGTGAAGCGTCAGGAATCCAGCCCCAGCATTTT
TRBJ1-1	TRBV28	.	.	CASTLSLTRGMNTEAFF	TGTGCCAGCACCCTTTCCCTTACCCGGGGGATGAACACTGAAGCTTTCTTT
TRBJ2-7	TRBV27	.	.	CASSTAYRAYEQYF	TGTGCCAGCAGTACCGCGTACAGGGCCTACGAGCAGTACTTC
TRBJ2-5	TRBV18	.	few	CASSPLAGRVETQYF	TGTGCCAGCTCACCGCTTGCCGGGCGCGTAGAGACCCAGTACTTC
TRBJ2-1	TRBV7-9	.	.	CASSLESVAFPPNEQFF	TGTGCCAGCAGCTTAGAAAGCGTTGCGTTTCCACCTAATGAGCAGTTCTTC
TRBJ2-3	TRBV20-1	.	.	CSAGLRDTQYF	TGCAGTGCGGGGCTAAGAGATACGCAGTATTTT
TRBJ2-1	TRBV28	.	few	CAGGGFNEQFF	TGTGCCGGAGGGGGGTTCAATGAGCAGTTCTTC
TRBJ2-3	TRBV7-9	.	.	CASSQRAGADTQYF	TGTGCCAGCAGCCAAAGGGCCGGCGCAGATACGCAGTATTTT
TRBJ1-5	TRBV30	.	.	CACAGVRQPQHF	TGTGCCTGTGCGGGGGTCCGTCAGCCCCAGCATTTT
TRBJ2-3	TRBV19	.	few	CASSALEGATDTQYF	TGTGCCAGTAGTGCTCTCGAGGGAGCCACAGATACGCAGTATTTT
TRBJ1-2	TRBV27	TRBD1	.	CASSSPRTGAVSGYTF	TGTGCCAGCAGTTCCCCCCGGACAGGGGCGGTGAGTGGCTACACCTTC
TRBJ2-7	TRBV10-3	.	.	CAIESEQYF	TGTGCCATCGAATCCGAGCAGTACTTC
TRBJ2-3	TRBV7-8	.	few	CASGRESSTDTQYF	TGTGCCAGCGGCAGGGAGTCAAGCACAGATACGCAGTATTTT
TRBJ2-7	TRBV30	.	.	CAWRDHTGSLSEQYF	TGTGCCTGGAGGGACCACACAGGGTCTCTCTCCGAGCAGTACTTC
TRBJ2-5	TRBV7-8	TRBD2	.	CASSLAAGRGETQYF	TGTGCCAGCAGCTTAGCAGCGGGGAGGGGTGAGACCCAGTACTTC
TRBJ1-5	TRBV29-1	TRBD1	.	CSVGQGLNQPQHF	TGCAGCGTTGGACAGGGGCTAAATCAGCCCCAGCATTTT
TRBJ2-7	TRBV5-1	.	few	CASSSQQGFYEQYF	TGCGCCAGCAGCTCCCAACAGGGATTTTACGAGCAGTACTTC
TRBJ2-3	TRBV10-3	.	.	CAIRGAEDTQYF	TGTGCCATCAGAGGGGCCGAAGATACGCAGTATTTT
TRBJ2-7	TRBV6-5	.	few	CASSYSNRREQYF	TGTGCCAGCAGTTACTCAAACAGACGGGAGCAGTACTTC
TRBJ2-4	TRBV6-5	.	.	CASSPNRVSKNIQYF	TGTGCCAGCAGTCCTAACAGGGTTAGCAAAAACATTCAGTACTTC
TRBJ2-5	TRBV30	.	.	CAWIGTASGTQYF	TGTGCCTGGATCGGGACAGCTAGCGGAACCCAGTACTTC
TRBJ2-5	TRBV5-1	TRBD2	once	CASSTQAGARGETQYF	TGCGCCAGCAGCACCCAAGCGGGAGCAAGGGGCGAGACCCAGTACTTC
TRBJ2-7	TRBV5-1	.	.	CASSLEEETLYEQYF	TGCGCCAGCAGCTTGGAAGAGGAAACCCTTTACGAGCAGTACTTC
TRBJ1-1	TRBV30	.	.	CAWDLKGNTEAFF	TGTGCCTGGGATCTAAAGGGGAACACTGAAGCTTTCTTT
TRBJ1-3	TRBV30	.	.	CAWSVSRAGNTIYF	TGTGCCTGGAGTGTATCCAGGGCTGGAAACACCATATATTTT
TRBJ2-1	TRBV11-2	.	.	CASSLDIGYEQFF	TGTGCCAGCAGCTTAGATATAGGATATGAGCAGTTCTTC
TRBJ1-4	TRBV30	.	.	CAWGPASEKLFF	TGTGCCTGGGGACCCGCAAGTGAAAAACTGTTTTTT